This T cell receptor (beta chain) is drawn from a study of naive and memory T cell subsets. Notes on the study in general: Especially in CD8 cells, naive repertoires contained a few larger clonotypes, possibly CD45RA-re-expressing memory cells.

This clonotype was seen many times. The antigen is unknown. The CDR3 extends over 18 amino acids. In germline, CDR1 is LNHDA, CDR2 SQIVND (reference sequence). V lost 3 bases, J lost 0 bases, and 9 bases stayed unmatched. An equimolar mix of two oligonucleotides served as the beta constant-region primer for TRBC1 and TRBC2. Ligated cDNA was amplified by four rounds of PCR with nested alpha and beta constant-region primers and SP2. Ligation attached a single-stranded oligonucleotide with a 12-nucleotide UMI and the SP2 primer to the cDNA 3' end. MiXCR, run by TCRdb on the UMI-ligation and nested PCR reads, gives a single entry per CDR3 protein. The table has 150,000 or so distinct CDR3 sequences, 22% seen once.

This TCR was recovered from a human donor in good health. This chain links TRBV19 with TRBJ2-1; 9 nucleotides line up with TRBD2. What was sequenced was naive CD4+ T cells from blood. In DNA form, the CDR3 reads TGTGCCAGTAGTATCACAAGCGGGAGGAGTAGCTCCTACAATGAGCAGTTCTTC. Translated, it gives CASSITSGRSSSYNEQFF. Full variable domain (rest looked up from reference TRBV19 and TRBJ2-1): DGGITQSPKYLFRKEGQNVTLSCEQNLNHDAMYWYRQDPGQGLRLIYYSQIVNDFQKGDIAEGYSVSREKKESFPLTVTSAQKNPTAFYLCASSITSGRSSSYNEQFFGPGTRLTVL.